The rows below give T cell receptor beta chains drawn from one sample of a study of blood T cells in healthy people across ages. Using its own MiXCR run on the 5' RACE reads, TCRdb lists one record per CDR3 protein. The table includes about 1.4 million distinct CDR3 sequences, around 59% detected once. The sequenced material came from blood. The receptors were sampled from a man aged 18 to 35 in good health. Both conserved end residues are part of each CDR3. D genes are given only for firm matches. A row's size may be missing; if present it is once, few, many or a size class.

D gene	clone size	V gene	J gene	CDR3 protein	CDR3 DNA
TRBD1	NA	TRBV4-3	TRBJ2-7	CASSQDHRTGNYEQYF	TGCGCCAGCAGCCAAGACCACCGGACAGGGAACTACGAGCAGTACTTC
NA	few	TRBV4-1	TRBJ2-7	CASSQVAESSYEQYF	TGCGCCAGCAGCCAAGTGGCAGAGAGCTCCTACGAGCAGTACTTC
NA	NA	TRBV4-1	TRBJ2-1	CASSQAPGYEQFF	TGCGCCAGCAGCCAAGCTCCAGGCTACGAGCAGTTCTTC
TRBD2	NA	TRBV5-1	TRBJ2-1	CASSLAPSGGGRENEQFF	TGCGCCAGCAGCTTGGCCCCTAGCGGGGGGGGACGAGAGAATGAGCAGTTCTTC
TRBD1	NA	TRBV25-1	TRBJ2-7	CASSDKESGQGVDEQYF	TGTGCCAGCAGTGACAAGGAATCAGGACAGGGGGTGGACGAGCAGTACTTC
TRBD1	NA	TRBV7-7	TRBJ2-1	CASSVGQGAGNEQFF	TGTGCCAGCAGCGTGGGACAGGGGGCAGGCAATGAGCAGTTCTTC
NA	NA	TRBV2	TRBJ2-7	CASSEATSKLGTAYNEQYF	TGTGCCAGCAGTGAAGCCACATCAAAGCTCGGGACCGCTTACAATGAGCAGTACTTC
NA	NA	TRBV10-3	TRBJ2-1	CATNGQKEQFF	TGTGCCACGAACGGACAGAAGGAGCAGTTCTTC
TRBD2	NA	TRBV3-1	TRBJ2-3	CASSHPPSGGITDTQYF	TGTGCCAGCAGCCATCCCCCTAGCGGGGGCATCACAGATACGCAGTATTTT
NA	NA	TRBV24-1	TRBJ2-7	CATSWDTAPYEQYF	TGTGCCACCAGTTGGGACACGGCACCTTACGAGCAGTACTTC
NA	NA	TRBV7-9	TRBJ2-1	CASSPTRGEAFNEQFF	TGTGCCAGCAGCCCAACTCGAGGGGAGGCCTTTAATGAGCAGTTCTTC
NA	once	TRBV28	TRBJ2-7	CASSRDVLGSNEQYF	TGTGCCAGCAGTCGGGACGTACTAGGGTCTAACGAGCAGTACTTC
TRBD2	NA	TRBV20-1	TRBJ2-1	CSARSGLAVNPFSYNEQFF	TGCAGTGCTAGATCGGGACTAGCCGTTAATCCCTTTTCCTACAATGAGCAGTTCTTC
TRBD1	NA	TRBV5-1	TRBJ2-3	CATGTGSVDTQYF	TGCGCCACCGGGACAGGGTCGGTAGATACGCAGTATTTT
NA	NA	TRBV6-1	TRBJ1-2	CASSEARLPGTYGYTF	TGTGCCAGCAGTGAAGCGCGTCTTCCAGGGACGTATGGCTACACCTTC
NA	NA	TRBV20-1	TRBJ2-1	CSALELRYNEQFF	TGCAGTGCTCTGGAGTTGCGCTACAATGAGCAGTTCTTC
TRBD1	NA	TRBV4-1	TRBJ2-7	CASSHGTGGSYEQYF	TGCGCCAGCAGCCATGGGACAGGGGGTTCCTACGAGCAGTACTTC
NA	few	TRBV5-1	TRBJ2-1	CASSLVTENEQFF	TGCGCCAGCAGCTTGGTGACAGAGAATGAGCAGTTCTTC
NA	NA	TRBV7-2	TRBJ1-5	CASSHSNQPQHF	TGTGCCAGCAGCCATAGCAATCAGCCCCAGCATTTT
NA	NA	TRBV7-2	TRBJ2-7	CASSLAGREQYF	TGTGCCAGCAGCTTAGCTGGACGGGAGCAGTACTTC
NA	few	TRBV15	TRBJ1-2	CATSRDWAYTF	TGTGCCACCAGCAGAGATTGGGCCTACACCTTC
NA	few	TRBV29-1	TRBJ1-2	CSVEMRGDGYTF	TGCAGCGTTGAAATGAGGGGGGACGGCTACACCTTC
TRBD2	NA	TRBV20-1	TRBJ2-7	CSARVVSGSILTLNPYEQYF	TGCAGTGCTAGAGTGGTTAGCGGGAGTATTCTAACTCTAAATCCCTACGAGCAGTACTTC
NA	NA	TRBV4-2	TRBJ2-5	CASSQDPRMGTQYF	TGTGCCAGCAGCCAAGACCCTCGGATGGGGACCCAGTACTTC
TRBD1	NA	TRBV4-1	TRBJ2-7	CASSPHPAGTGGFSKQYF	TGCGCCAGCAGCCCCCACCCGGCCGGGACAGGGGGCTTTAGCAAGCAGTACTTC
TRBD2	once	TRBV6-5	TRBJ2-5	CASSYGVGEGETQYF	TGTGCCAGCAGTTATGGAGTGGGGGAGGGAGAGACCCAGTACTTC
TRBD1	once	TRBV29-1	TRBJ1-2	CSVEGKQGVYGYTF	TGCAGCGTTGAAGGAAAACAGGGGGTATATGGCTACACCTTC
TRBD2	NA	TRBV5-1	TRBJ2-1	CASSLASSGRTYNEQFF	TGCGCCAGCAGCTTGGCCTCTAGCGGGAGGACGTACAATGAGCAGTTCTTC
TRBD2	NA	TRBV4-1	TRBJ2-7	CASSQVVGRSYSGGYEQYF	TGCGCCAGCAGCCAAGTGGTTGGGCGCAGTTATAGCGGGGGGTACGAGCAGTACTTC
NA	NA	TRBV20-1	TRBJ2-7	CSARVTIYEQYF	TGCAGTGCTAGGGTGACAATCTACGAGCAGTACTTC
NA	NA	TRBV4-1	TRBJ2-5	CSSSQDRRVPRETQYF	TGCTCCAGCAGCCAAGATCGGAGAGTGCCACGGGAGACCCAGTACTTC
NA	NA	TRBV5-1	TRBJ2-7	CASSLDIQTYEQYF	TGCGCCAGCAGCTTGGATATACAGACCTACGAGCAGTACTTC
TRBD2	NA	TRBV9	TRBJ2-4	CASSVENGRAKNIQYF	TGTGCCAGCAGCGTAGAGAACGGGAGGGCCAAAAACATTCAGTACTTC
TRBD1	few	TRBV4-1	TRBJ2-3	CASSPKRTGTGNTDTQYF	TGCGCCAGCAGCCCAAAAAGAACCGGGACAGGTAATACAGATACGCAGTATTTT
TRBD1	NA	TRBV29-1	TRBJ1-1	CSVGGARGMNTEAFF	TGCAGCGTTGGGGGGGCCAGGGGGATGAACACTGAAGCTTTCTTT
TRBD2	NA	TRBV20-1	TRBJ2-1	CSATTSGGDNKQFF	TGCAGTGCGACGACTAGCGGGGGGGACAATAAGCAGTTCTTC
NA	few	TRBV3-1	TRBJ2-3	CASSQFSLGDTQYF	TGTGCCAGCAGCCAGTTCTCTCTAGGGGATACGCAGTATTTT
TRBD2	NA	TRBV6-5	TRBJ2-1	CASSFPTTSGRANEQFF	TGTGCCAGCAGTTTCCCGACGACTAGCGGGAGGGCCAATGAGCAGTTCTTC
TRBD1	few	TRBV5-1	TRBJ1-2	CASSSKTGGREGYTF	TGCGCCAGCAGCTCAAAGACAGGGGGAAGGGAAGGCTACACCTTC
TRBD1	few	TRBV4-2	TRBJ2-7	CASSQGTEPGEQYF	TGTGCCAGCAGCCAGGGGACAGAGCCTGGAGAGCAGTACTTC
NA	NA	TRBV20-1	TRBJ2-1	CSATGTLSYNEQFF	TGCAGTGCCACCGGGACTCTCTCCTACAATGAGCAGTTCTTC
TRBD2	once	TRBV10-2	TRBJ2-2	CASISSGNTGELFF	TGCGCCAGCATTTCTAGCGGGAACACCGGGGAGCTGTTTTTT